Listed here are 12 T cell receptor beta chains from one sample, sequenced in a study of T cell responses to AZD1222 COVID-19 vaccine. Sequencing used immunoSEQ multiplex PCR; TCRdb keeps in-frame clones, though not all of them. The repertoire holds 150,000 to 180,000 clones, with around 87% as singletons. The sequenced sample was peripheral blood, obtained 28 days after the second AZD1222 dose. These receptors were obtained from an adult who received the AZD1222 COVID-19 vaccine.

The chain links TRBV4-2 to TRBJ1-1; D unresolved. The CDR3 is made up of 14 amino acids. Trimming shortened V by 0 bases and J by 0 bases, and 5 bases separated the two germline ends. Germline CDR1 LGHNA, CDR2 YNFKEQ. The CDR3 region has the DNA TGTGCCAGCAGCCAAGATCGGATGAACACTGAAGCTTTCTTT. Translating gives CASSQDRMNTEAFF.

The J gene is TRBJ2-2, the V gene TRBV9; 10 bases align to TRBD2. The CDR3 runs 16 residues. Trimming took 3 bases from V and 6 from J; bases not matched to a gene: 8. CDR1 and CDR2 from the germline V gene are SGDLS and YYNGEE. For the CDR3, the DNA is TGTGCCAGCAGCGCATCACCTAGCGGGAGTTCCGGGGAGCTGTTTTTT. This encodes CASSASPSGSSGELFF.

The rearrangement links TRBV14 to TRBJ2-3; possible D gene TRBD1, 5 bases. V shed 0 bases and J shed 6 bases, with 19 bases lying between them. Germline V CDR1 and CDR2: SGHDN, FVKESK. This CDR3 is 17 amino acids long. For the CDR3, the DNA is TGTGCCAGCAGCCAAGATGTATTGGGGCTACGACGGGATACGCAGTATTTT. As protein: CASSQDVLGLRRDTQYF.

This sequence joins TRBV28 and TRBJ1-1, with D possibly TRBD1 on 6 matching bases. CDR3 length: 14 residues. Per the germline V gene, CDR1 is MDHEN and CDR2 is SYDVKM. Trimming removed 5 bases from V and 0 bases from J, with 10 bases in between. In DNA form, the CDR3 reads TGTGCCAGCAGTGTGGGACAAATGAACACTGAAGCTTTCTTT. Amino acids: CASSVGQMNTEAFF.

The chain links TRBV12-3 or TRBV12-4 to TRBJ1-1, with no clear D. CDR3 length: 13 amino acids. Trimming pared 4 bases from V and 1 base from J, leaving 7 bases between. The CDR3 DNA reads TGTGCCAGCAGTTCCGGAGAGAACACTGAAGCTTTCTTT. This translates into CASSSGENTEAFF.

The J gene is TRBJ2-1, the V gene TRBV7-9, with D maybe TRBD1 (5 bases). This CDR3 contains 17 residues. Trimming took 5 bases from V and 4 from J, leaving 21 bases between them. Germline V gene data show CDR1 as SEHNR and CDR2 as FQNEAQ (reference sequence). Here the CDR3 reads CASSPTPATVGYNEQFF. The CDR3 nucleotides read TGTGCCAGCAGCCCTACCCCTGCGACAGTGGGTTACAATGAGCAGTTCTTC. Supplemented by reference TRBV7-9 and TRBJ2-1, the full variable domain reads DTGVSQNPRHKITKRGQNVTFRCDPISEHNRLYWYRQTLGQGPEFLTYFQNEAQLEKSRLLSDRFSAERPKGSFSTLEIQRTEQGDSAMYLCASSPTPATVGYNEQFFGPGTRLTVL.

The chain is built from TRBV7-2 and TRBJ1-4; TRBD1 might be the D (6 bases). Trimming removed 4 bases from V and 4 bases from J, with 13 bases in between. Germline CDR1 SGHTA, CDR2 FQGNSA. The CDR3 has 15 residues. CDR3 region: CASSYSRGGNEKLFF. Here the CDR3 DNA reads TGTGCCAGCAGCTATTCCAGGGGCGGTAATGAAAAACTGTTTTTT.

CDR3 in DNA: TGCGCCAGCGTAGGCTCCAGGGGTAATTCACCCCTCCACTTT. It translates to CASVGSRGNSPLHF. This chain links TRBV4-1 with TRBJ1-6, with D perhaps TRBD1 (6 bases). CDR3 length: 14 residues. Germline V CDR1 and CDR2: MGHRA, YSYEKL. V dropped 8 bases and J dropped 6 bases, with 14 bases sitting between them.

This clone was found a few times. The chain is built from TRBV7-3 and TRBJ2-7; no definite D call. The ends were cut back, 5 bases at V and 3 bases at J, with 11 bases in the middle. The germline gives CDR1 SGHTA, CDR2 FQGTGA. The CDR3 runs 13 residues. CDR3 DNA: TGTGCCAGCAGCCGTAACCCGGGCTACGAGCAGTACTTC. This gives the protein CASSRNPGYEQYF.

J is TRBJ1-3 and V is TRBV7-9, with TRBD1 identical over 9 bases. The CDR3 totals 15 residues. CDR1 is SEHNR, CDR2 FQNEAQ, per germline (reference sequence). V shed 5 bases, J shed 2 bases, and the junction held 4 bases outside the gene matches. This CDR3 reads CASSKGQGPGNTIYF. CDR3 DNA sequence: TGTGCCAGCAGCAAGGGACAGGGCCCTGGAAACACCATATATTTT.

This chain connects TRBV7-2 to TRBJ2-5, with 8 positions matching TRBD1. This CDR3 has 15 residues. The junction had 8 bases not matched to a gene; V was cut back by 5 bases and J by 3 bases. The germline V gene encodes CDR1 SGHTA and CDR2 FQGNSA. CDR3 protein: CASSTQTGVKETQYF. DNA for the CDR3: TGTGCCAGCAGCACCCAGACAGGGGTGAAAGAGACCCAGTACTTC.

V usage is TRBV28 and J usage is TRBJ2-6, with 9 positions matching TRBD2. The CDR3 runs to 18 residues. Looked up from germline, CDR1 is MDHEN and CDR2 is SYDVKM. Trimming took 10 bases from V and 2 from J; bases not matched to a gene: 15. The CDR3 loop reads CATSNPGLASTGANVLTF. DNA for the CDR3: TGTGCCACCTCAAACCCGGGACTAGCCTCAACTGGGGCCAACGTCCTGACTTTC.